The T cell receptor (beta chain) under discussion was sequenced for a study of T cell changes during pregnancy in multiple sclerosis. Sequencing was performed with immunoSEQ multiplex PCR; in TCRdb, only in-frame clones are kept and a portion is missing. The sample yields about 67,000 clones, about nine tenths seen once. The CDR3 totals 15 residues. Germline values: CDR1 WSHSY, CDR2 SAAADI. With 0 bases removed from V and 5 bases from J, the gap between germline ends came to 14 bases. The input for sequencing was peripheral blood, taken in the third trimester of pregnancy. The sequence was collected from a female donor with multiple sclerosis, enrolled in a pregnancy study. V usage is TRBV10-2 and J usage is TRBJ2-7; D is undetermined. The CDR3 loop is CASSESNLTPHEQYF. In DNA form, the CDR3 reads TGCGCCAGCAGTGAGTCGAATCTAACCCCCCACGAGCAGTACTTC.